This T cell receptor beta chain is from a study of cytomegalovirus exposure and HLA in healthy donors. V shed 0 bases and J shed 6 bases, with 9 bases lying between them. The CDR3 runs to 14 residues. Germline CDR1 and CDR2: SGDLS and YYNGEE. This PCR relied on a set of 60 Vbeta primers and 13 Jbeta primers. Libraries were prepared by immunoSEQ multiplex PCR; TCRdb keeps only in-frame clonotypes and omits some of them. Of roughly 240,000 clones listed, around 76% were seen once; the top ten hold 5% to 6.5%. The clonotype was recovered from a woman aged 40 to 49 in good health and CMV-seropositive. The sequencing sample was made of PBMCs. This chain uses TRBV9 with TRBJ1-4; D gene ambiguous. CDR3 in DNA: TGTGCCAGCAGCGTAGCGGAGTTCGATGAAAAACTGTTTTTT. This translates into CASSVAEFDEKLFF.